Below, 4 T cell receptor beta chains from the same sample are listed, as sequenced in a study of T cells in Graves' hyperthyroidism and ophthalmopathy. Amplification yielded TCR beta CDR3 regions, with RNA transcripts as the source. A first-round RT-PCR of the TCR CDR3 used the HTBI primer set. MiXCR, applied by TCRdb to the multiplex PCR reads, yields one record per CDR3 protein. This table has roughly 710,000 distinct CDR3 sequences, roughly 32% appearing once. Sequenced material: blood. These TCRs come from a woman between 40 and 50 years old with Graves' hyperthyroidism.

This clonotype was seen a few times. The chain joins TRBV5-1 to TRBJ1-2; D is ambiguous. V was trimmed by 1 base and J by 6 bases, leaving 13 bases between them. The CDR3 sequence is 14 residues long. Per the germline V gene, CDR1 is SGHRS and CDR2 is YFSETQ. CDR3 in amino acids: CASSLNDKKNGYTF. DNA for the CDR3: TGCGCCAGCAGCTTGAATGACAAGAAAAATGGCTACACCTTC.

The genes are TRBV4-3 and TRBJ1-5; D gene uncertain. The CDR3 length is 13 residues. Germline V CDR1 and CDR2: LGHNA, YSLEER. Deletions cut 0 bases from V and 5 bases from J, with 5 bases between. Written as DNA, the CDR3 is TGCGCCAGCAGCCAAGATTACGATCAGCCCCAGCATTTT. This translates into CASSQDYDQPQHF.

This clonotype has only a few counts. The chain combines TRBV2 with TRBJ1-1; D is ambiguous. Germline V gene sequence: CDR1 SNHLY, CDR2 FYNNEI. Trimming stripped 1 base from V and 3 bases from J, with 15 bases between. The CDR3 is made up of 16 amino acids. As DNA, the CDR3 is TGTGCCAGCAGTGAAGTGGGGTCCCGATGGGACACTGAAGCTTTCTTT. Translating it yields CASSEVGSRWDTEAFF.

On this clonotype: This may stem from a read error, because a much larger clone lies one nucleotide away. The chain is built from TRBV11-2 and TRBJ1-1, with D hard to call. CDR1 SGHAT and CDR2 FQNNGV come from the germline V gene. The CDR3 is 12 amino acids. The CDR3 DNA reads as TGTGCCAGCAGCTTAGGTCTTGTGGAAGCTTCCTTT. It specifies CASSLGLVEASF.